These T cell receptor beta chains were read from a single sample in a study of early T cells in non-severe SARS-CoV-2 infection. MiXCR, run by TCRdb on the 5' RACE reads, gives a single entry per CDR3 protein. Among around 66,000 distinct CDR3 sequences listed, 13% were seen once. Input material: whole blood. These receptors came from an adult who was a healthcare worker with PCR-confirmed SARS-CoV-2 infection or an uninfected control (not recorded which). CDR3s include the opening cysteine and the closing phenylalanine or tryptophan. Fields, in order: J gene, V gene, CDR3 length, clone size, CDR3 protein. Clone size is given for some rows only: seen once, a few or many times, or a class if the clone is expanded.

TRBJ2-7 | TRBV14 | 13 | few | CASSRREWNEQYF
TRBJ2-1 | TRBV3-1 | 13 | NA | CASSQTSGNEQFF
TRBJ1-1 | TRBV12-3/TRBV12-4 | 12 | few | CASSFTGGEAFF
TRBJ2-7 | TRBV6-1 | 15 | few | CASSEAKFSSYEQYF
TRBJ1-1 | TRBV20-1 | 13 | many | CSARVNSNTEAFF
TRBJ2-7 | TRBV7-6 | 12 | many | CASSATGNEQYF
TRBJ1-4 | TRBV11-2 | 13 | NA | CASSFSPGEKLFF
TRBJ2-5 | TRBV2 | 13 | NA | CASSGHHQETQYF
TRBJ1-1 | TRBV12-3/TRBV12-4 | 14 | many | CASISPPENTEAFF
TRBJ2-7 | TRBV28 | 15 | NA | CASSLRGIGSYEQYF
TRBJ1-5 | TRBV5-1 | 16 | many | CASSLVPKLSNQPQHF
TRBJ2-2 | TRBV29-1 | 13 | NA | CSASFSLTGELFF
TRBJ2-3 | TRBV15 | 17 | many | CATSRDADDTYTDTQYF
TRBJ2-7 | TRBV20-1 | 14 | NA | CSASLGTGHDEQYF
TRBJ1-1 | TRBV18 | 16 | few | CASSSEIRGRNTEAFF
TRBJ2-1 | TRBV6-1 | 17 | many | CASSDSPLAGAWNEQFF
TRBJ2-1 | TRBV5-4 | 16 | few | CASSPGTSRANNEQFF
TRBJ2-7 | TRBV20-1 | 15 | NA | CSATARSGRSHEQYF
TRBJ2-1 | TRBV6-5 | 15 | NA | CASSYFSGTGNEQFF
TRBJ1-1 | TRBV10-3 | 13 | many | CAISPVSATEAFF
TRBJ2-4 | TRBV2 | 17 | few | CASSERLSPSPKNIQYF
TRBJ2-2 | TRBV2 | 12 | many | CASSLDTGELFF
TRBJ2-2 | TRBV7-9 | 16 | NA | CASSPGLAVNTGELFF
TRBJ2-3 | TRBV21-1 | 15 | NA | CASSTRTNLGDTQYF
TRBJ2-3 | TRBV24-1 | 16 | many | CATSTGTSGSTDTQYF
TRBJ1-5 | TRBV4-1 | 16 | few | CASSQIQGSGSQPQHF
TRBJ2-1 | TRBV7-2 | 17 | many | CASSLEGTSGRVNEQFF
TRBJ2-7 | TRBV29-1 | 11 | NA | CSVNSGYEQYF
TRBJ2-7 | TRBV7-8 | 12 | many | CASSWDFYEQYF
TRBJ2-1 | TRBV29-1 | 11 | many | CSVTTSGDQFF
TRBJ1-1 | TRBV5-1 | 16 | few | CASSAISGGLNTEAFF
TRBJ1-4 | TRBV29-1 | 11 | NA | CSGWTGGKLFF
TRBJ2-1 | TRBV5-1 | 13 | NA | CASYGRGSNEQFF
TRBJ2-1 | TRBV12-3/TRBV12-4 | 13 | NA | CASSRTRSSEQFF
TRBJ1-3 | TRBV7-6 | 16 | few | CASSSPSIASGNTIYF